This TCR beta chain is drawn from a study of chemoradiotherapy in HPV16-positive cancers. Study-wide results and caveats: During treatment, candidate HPV-specific clones and E7-related motifs expanded in tumor. HPV-specific T cells were functionally defined from only a couple of HPV16-positive patients.

For this clone: Its antigen is currently unknown.

Sequenced by immunoSEQ multiplex PCR; TCRdb stores in-frame clones only, minus some. The data show roughly 70,000 clones, 88% seen once. V lost 6 bases and J lost 0, with 17 bases in between. The CDR3 consists of 16 residues. Germline V lookup: CDR1 SGHVS, CDR2 FQNEAQ. J is TRBJ1-1 and V is TRBV7-8; D may be TRBD1 (5 bases). This material consisted of blood, taken from a patient who underwent chemoradiotherapy. The origin of this receptor is a human donor with HPV-associated anogenital cancer. DNA for the CDR3: TGTGCCAGCAGTTCCTACAGGAGTCCCATGAACACTGAAGCTTTCTTT. Its translation: CASSSYRSPMNTEAFF.